This TCR beta chain is from a study of blood T cell repertoires in COVID-19. About the study: The study drew acute and convalescent COVID-19 samples from the United States, Italy and Spain. T cells, B-cell-depleted T cells, or PBMCs supplied cDNA or gDNA.

J gave up 3 bases and V 6 bases, and 7 bases lay outside the gene matches. The CDR3 is made up of 15 amino acids. Germline values: CDR1 MNHEY, CDR2 SMNVEV (reference sequence). Enrolment of Seattle patients took place during active infection, and they were followed longitudinally. In the source study's methods: From reference gene primer amplification, estimates of nucleated cell counts were derived. Some clones are missing from TCRdb's copy, which holds only in-frame ones; the method was immunoSEQ multiplex PCR. V and J calls and clone size are copied from that table; D and trimming were computed from the DNA. The sample has 190,000 or so clones, less than 95% seen once.

Sequencing was performed on peripheral blood. This clonotype was obtained from a man under 40 with COVID-19, enrolled during active disease. The rearrangement uses TRBV27 and TRBJ1-3, with 8 bases that match TRBD1. This CDR3 reads CASRGRGPFGNTIYF. The DNA for the CDR3 is TGTGCCAGCAGAGGCAGGGGGCCATTTGGAAACACCATATATTTT.